Given below is one T cell receptor (beta chain) in context. This specimen comes from a study of blood T cell repertoires in COVID-19. Study at large: Spain, Italy and the United States supplied samples that represented acute and convalescent COVID-19. Nucleic acid was either cDNA or gDNA, and it came from T cells, B-cell-depleted T cells, or PBMCs.

Authors' methods: Researchers report that nucleated cell counts were estimated from reference gene primer amplification. This table comes from immunoSEQ multiplex PCR, and its TCRdb copy is limited to in-frame clones, with some not included. From that table come the V and J calls and clone size; the DNA was used to work out D and trimming. This sample carries approximately 200,000 clones, about 90% of them seen once, and the ten largest clones take 1.5%. CDR3 length: 13 residues. Germline assignment: CDR1 ENHRY and CDR2 SYGVKD. The V end was cut by 0 bases, the J end by 6 bases, with 6 bases between.

This rearrangement joins TRBV10-3 to TRBJ1-5; the D is unclear. This receptor was identified in a man between 18 and 29 years old with active or convalescent COVID-19. The sample consisted of peripheral blood. The CDR3: CAISESTRQPQHF. The CDR3 DNA reads TGTGCCATCAGTGAGTCGACTCGTCAGCCCCAGCATTTT.